Below, one T cell receptor beta chain is given with its context. The CDR3 sequence is 15 residues long. CDR1 is MNHEY and CDR2 is SMNVEV in the germline V gene (reference sequence). V lost 5 bases, J lost 2 bases, and 13 bases lay in between. Treatment noted: oral pan-JAK inhibitor, 5-10 mg twice daily. These data come from a study of CD8+ T cells in alopecia areata. Extracted RNA was reverse transcribed, and the resulting cDNA served as sequencing template. Clones were read by immunoSEQ multiplex PCR, and TCRdb kept only the in-frame ones, dropping some. The sample records approximately 180,000 clones, approximately 61% being singletons.

The rearrangement links TRBV27 to TRBJ1-5; D may be TRBD1 (6 bases). The starting material was CD4+ T cells sorted from blood, obtained at week 24, from a patient treated with tofacitinib. The clonotype originates from a human donor with alopecia areata. This chain's CDR3 is CASSVNRDGNQPQHF. The CDR3 DNA is TGTGCCAGCAGTGTAAACAGGGACGGCAATCAGCCCCAGCATTTT.